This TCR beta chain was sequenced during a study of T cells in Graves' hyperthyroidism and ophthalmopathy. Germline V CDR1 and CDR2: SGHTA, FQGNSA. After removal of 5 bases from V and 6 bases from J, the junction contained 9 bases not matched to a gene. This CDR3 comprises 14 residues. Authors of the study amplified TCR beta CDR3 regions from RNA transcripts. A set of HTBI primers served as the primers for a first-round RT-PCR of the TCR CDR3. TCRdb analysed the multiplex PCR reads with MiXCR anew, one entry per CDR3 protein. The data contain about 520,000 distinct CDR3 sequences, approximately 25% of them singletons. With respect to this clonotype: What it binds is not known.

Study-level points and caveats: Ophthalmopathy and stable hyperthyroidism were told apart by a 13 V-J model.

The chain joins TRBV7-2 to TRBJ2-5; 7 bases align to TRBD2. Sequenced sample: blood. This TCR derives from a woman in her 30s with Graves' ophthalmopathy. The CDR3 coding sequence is TGTGCCAGCAGCCCGGGGACTATCGGAAAGACCCAGTACTTC. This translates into CASSPGTIGKTQYF.